The 5 T cell receptor beta chains reported below all come from one sample, sequenced in a study of technical replicates of blood from several donors. The method was immunoSEQ multiplex PCR; TCRdb's version includes in-frame clones alone and lacks a portion of them. The table lists tens of thousands of clones, nearly 97% of them singletons. Input material: T cells isolated from PBMCs. The receptor set was obtained from a human donor in good health.

The V gene is TRBV4-1, the J gene TRBJ1-4; the D gene is possibly TRBD1 (5 bases). CDR1 and CDR2 from the germline V gene are MGHRA and YSYEKL. V shed 2 bases and J shed 0 bases, with 7 bases lying between them. The CDR3 runs 15 residues. The CDR3 DNA reads as TGCGCCAGCAGCCAAACAGGCTCAACTAATGAAAAACTGTTTTTT. Residues: CASSQTGSTNEKLFF.

V and J are TRBV6-1 and TRBJ1-1, with 7 bases lining up with TRBD1. CDR1 is MNHNS and CDR2 is SASEGT in the germline V gene. The CDR3 runs 15 residues. Unmatched junction bases numbered 5, after V lost 2 bases and J lost 2 bases. For the CDR3, the DNA is TGTGCCAGCAGTGAATATGGGACAGAAAACACTGAAGCTTTCTTT. Encoded protein: CASSEYGTENTEAFF.

The gene calls are TRBV5-1 and TRBJ1-5; the D gene is possibly TRBD1 (6 bases). V was trimmed by 3 bases and J by 0 bases, leaving 19 bases between them. Germline V lookup: CDR1 SGHRS, CDR2 YFSETQ. The CDR3 runs to 18 residues. The CDR3 DNA reads as TGCGCCAGCAGCTGCCGGGACACCGAAGCGAATAGCAATCAGCCCCAGCATTTT. This translates into CASSCRDTEANSNQPQHF.

The chain links TRBV30 to TRBJ2-7; weak D call: TRBD2 (7 bases). The CDR3 runs 15 residues. Between the trimmed V and J ends, which lost 0 bases and 2 bases, there was a span of 14 bases. Germline CDR1 is GTSNPN and CDR2 is SVGIG (reference sequence). CDR3 amino acids: CAWSVPEGGAYEQYF. The CDR3 nucleotides are TGTGCCTGGAGTGTACCGGAGGGGGGGGCCTACGAGCAGTACTTC. The full variable domain, rest sourced from reference TRBV30 and TRBJ2-7, is SQTIHQWPATLVQPVGSPLSLECTVEGTSNPNLYWYRQAAGRGLQLLFYSVGIGQISSEVPQNLSASRPQDRQFILSSKKLLLSDSGFYLCAWSVPEGGAYEQYFGPGTRLTVT.

This chain connects TRBV6-1 to TRBJ1-4; a weak D match, TRBD1 (5 bases). CDR3 length: 15 residues. Trimming pared 1 base from V and 2 bases from J, leaving 8 bases between. The germline CDR1 and CDR2 sequences are MNHNS and SASEGT. CDR3 nucleotide sequence: TGTGCCAGCAGTGAAGGGTCAGGGACTAATGAAAAACTGTTTTTT. It is translated as CASSEGSGTNEKLFF.